The next 4 T cell receptor beta chains were all read from a single sample in a study of blood T cell repertoires in COVID-19. Assay: immunoSEQ multiplex PCR; the TCRdb copy retains only in-frame clones and omits some. Of around 480,000 clones listed, 87% are singletons. The sequenced sample consisted of PBMCs or T cells enriched from blood (not recorded which). The source of these receptors is a woman between 18 and 29 years old who had recovered from COVID-19.

CDR3 in DNA: TGTGCCAGCAGCTTGGCCGGGACAAATTATGAAAAACTGTTTTTT. Amino acid sequence: CASSLAGTNYEKLFF. The chain couples TRBV5-6 to TRBJ1-4; D perhaps matches TRBD1 (6 bases). V gave up 0 bases and J gave up 6 bases, with 12 bases separating them. This CDR3 spans 15 amino acids. Per the germline V gene, CDR1 is SGHDT and CDR2 is YYEEEE. Looking up the rest from reference TRBV5-6 and TRBJ1-4 gives the full variable domain: DAGVTQSPTHLIKTRGQQVTLRCSPKSGHDTVSWYQQALGQGPQFIFQYYEEEERQRGNFPDRFSGHQFPNYSSELNVNALLLGDSALYLCASSLAGTNYEKLFFGSGTQLSVL.

Notes on this clone: The sample has other DNA sequences that encode this CDR3 too. This sequence joins TRBV5-6 and TRBJ1-1; D is unclear. In germline, CDR1 is SGHDT, CDR2 YYEEEE. V was shortened by 5 bases and J by 3 bases, with 8 bases between the two germline ends. CDR3 length: 12 residues. The DNA of the CDR3 is TGTGCCAGCAGTTACGGGGACACTGAAGCTTTCTTT. It encodes CASSYGDTEAFF.

This chain connects TRBV6-7 to TRBJ2-7, with 8 bases aligning to TRBD1. TRBV6-7 has ORF status, its function being uncertain. This CDR3 is built from 13 residues. V shed 9 bases and J 4 bases; nucleotides not matched to a gene: 8. The CDR3 DNA sequence: TGTGCCAGAATCTTGGGACAGGAATACGAGCAGTACTTC. Its translation is CARILGQEYEQYF.

CDR3 bases: TGTGCCAGCAGCTTAGCTGGTAGATACAATGAGCAGTTCTTC. Amino acid sequence: CASSLAGRYNEQFF. This chain connects TRBV11-1 to TRBJ2-1, with D uncertain. The V end was cut by 0 bases, the J end by 4 bases, with 7 bases between. The CDR3 contains 14 residues. Per germline, CDR1 SGHAT and CDR2 FQDESV (reference sequence).